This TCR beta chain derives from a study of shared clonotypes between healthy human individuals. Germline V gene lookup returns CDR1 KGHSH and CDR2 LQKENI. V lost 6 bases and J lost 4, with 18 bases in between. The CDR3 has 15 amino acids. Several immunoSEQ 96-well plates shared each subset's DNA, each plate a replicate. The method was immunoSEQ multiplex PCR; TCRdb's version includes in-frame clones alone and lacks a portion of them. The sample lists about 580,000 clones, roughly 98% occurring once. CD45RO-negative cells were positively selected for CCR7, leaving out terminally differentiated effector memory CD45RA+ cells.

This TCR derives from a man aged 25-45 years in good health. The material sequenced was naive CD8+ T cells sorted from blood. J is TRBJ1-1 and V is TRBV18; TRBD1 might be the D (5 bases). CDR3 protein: CASSQGRGSATEAFF. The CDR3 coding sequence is TGTGCCAGCTCCCAAGGTAGGGGTAGTGCCACTGAAGCTTTCTTT.